This T cell receptor (beta chain) was found in a study of early T cells in non-severe SARS-CoV-2 infection. Study-level background: Unsorted whole-blood RNA was sequenced in bulk, leaving chains unpaired.

In the library, individual cDNA molecules carried attached unique molecular identifiers. TCRdb used MiXCR to reprocess the 5' RACE reads, holding one entry per CDR3 protein. The sample has about 67,000 distinct CDR3 sequences; 11% are singletons. The germline V gene encodes CDR1 MNHEY and CDR2 SVGAGI. The length of the CDR3 is 14 residues. The V end was cut by 4 bases, the J end by 4 bases, with 13 bases between. Study-level results: Using VDJdb, the matching emphasized anti-spike CD8 responses while missing private and CD4 specificities.

This clonotype was recorded many times. What it recognizes is unknown. Sequencing was performed on whole blood. The receptor was derived from an adult who was a healthcare worker with PCR-confirmed SARS-CoV-2 infection or an uninfected control (not recorded which). This chain uses TRBV6-5 with TRBJ1-1; D might be TRBD1 (6 bases). The CDR3: CASSLQGGSTEAFF. DNA of the CDR3: TGTGCCAGCAGTTTACAGGGTGGAAGCACTGAAGCTTTCTTT.